These 6 T cell receptor beta chains were all obtained from the same sample, sequenced in a study of blood T cells in healthy people across ages. The use of a sample-barcoded 5' primer and a J-beta primer mix characterized a second PCR of about 6 to 12 cycles. MiXCR, run by TCRdb on the 5' RACE reads, gives a single entry per CDR3 protein. This sample has 1,800,000 or so distinct CDR3 sequences, with approximately 40% found just once. Sequencing was done on a sample of blood. These receptors were taken from a human donor in good health.

The chain employs TRBV2 and TRBJ2-1, with a tentative D call TRBD2 (6 bases). Per the germline V gene, CDR1 is SNHLY and CDR2 is FYNNEI. V dropped 7 bases and J dropped 2 bases, with 18 bases sitting between them. This CDR3 is 16 amino acids long. This chain's CDR3 is CASNRRGSGTYNEQFF. As DNA, the CDR3 is TGTGCCAGCAACAGGAGGGGTAGCGGAACCTACAATGAGCAGTTCTTC.

This chain uses TRBV2 with TRBJ2-7, with a possible D match to TRBD2 (6 bases). Between the trimmed V and J ends, which lost 2 bases and 2 bases, there was a span of 10 bases. The germline gives CDR1 SNHLY, CDR2 FYNNEI. This CDR3 is built from 14 residues. CDR3 nucleotide sequence: TGTGCCAGCAGTGAACTCGGGGGACCCTACGAGCAGTACTTC. It yields the protein CASSELGGPYEQYF. Using reference TRBV2 and TRBJ2-7 for the parts outside the CDR3, the full variable domain is EPEVTQTPSHQVTQMGQEVILRCVPISNHLYFYWYRQILGQKVEFLVSFYNNEISEKSEIFDDQFSVERPDGSNFTLKIRSTKLEDSAMYFCASSELGGPYEQYFGPGTRLTVT.

The chain has TRBV7-9 and TRBJ2-1; the match to TRBD2 covers 13 bases. The V and J ends lost 5 bases and 0 bases, in that order; junction bases with no gene match: 10. Germline-derived CDR1 and CDR2 are SEHNR and FQNEAQ (reference sequence). This CDR3 has 19 residues. CDR3 DNA sequence: TGTGCCAGCAGCCCCCGGACTAGCGGGGGCCCGAGCTCCTACAATGAGCAGTTCTTC. Its protein is CASSPRTSGGPSSYNEQFF.

This chain connects TRBV28 to TRBJ1-2; 8 bases fit TRBD1. This CDR3 comprises 15 residues. The germline V gene encodes CDR1 MDHEN and CDR2 SYDVKM. Germline trimming cut 1 base from V and 4 bases from J; bases unmatched to any gene: 5. CDR3 DNA: TGTGCCAGCAGTTTATTTCAGGGGGCTGGCTATGGCTACACCTTC. The encoded protein is CASSLFQGAGYGYTF.

The rearrangement links TRBV29-1 to TRBJ2-1; maybe TRBD2 (7 bases). The CDR3 contains 14 residues. V shed 2 bases and J shed 13 bases, with 21 bases lying between them. Germline CDR1 SQVTM, CDR2 ANQGSEA. This chain's CDR3 is CSVERGALGETQFF. CDR3 sequence (DNA): TGCAGCGTTGAACGGGGGGCCTTGGGGGAGACCCAGTTCTTC.

The rearrangement joins TRBV24-1 to TRBJ2-2, with D perhaps given as TRBD1 or TRBD2 (6 bases each). This CDR3 has 17 amino acids. V lost 4 bases and J lost 2, with 16 bases in between. CDR1 is KGHDR, CDR2 SFDVKD, per germline. The CDR3 DNA sequence: TGTGCCACCAGTGACCTAGGATGGGGGGCTAACACCGGGGAGCTGTTTTTT. Its protein is CATSDLGWGANTGELFF.